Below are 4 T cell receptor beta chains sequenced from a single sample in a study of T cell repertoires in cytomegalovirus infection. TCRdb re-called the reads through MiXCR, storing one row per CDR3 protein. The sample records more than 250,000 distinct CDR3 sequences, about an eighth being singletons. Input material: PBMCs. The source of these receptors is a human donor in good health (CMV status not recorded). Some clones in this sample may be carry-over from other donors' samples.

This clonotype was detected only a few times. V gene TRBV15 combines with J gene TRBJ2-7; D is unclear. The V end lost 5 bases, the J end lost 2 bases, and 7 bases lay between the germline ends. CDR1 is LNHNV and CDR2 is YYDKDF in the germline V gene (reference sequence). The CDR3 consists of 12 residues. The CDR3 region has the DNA TGTGCCACCAGCGACACGGCCTACGAGCAGTACTTC. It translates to CATSDTAYEQYF.

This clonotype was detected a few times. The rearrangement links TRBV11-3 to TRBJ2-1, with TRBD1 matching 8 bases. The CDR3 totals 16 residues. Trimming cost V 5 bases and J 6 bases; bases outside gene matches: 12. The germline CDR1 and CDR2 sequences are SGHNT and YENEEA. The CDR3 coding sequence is TGTGCCAGCAGCACCCGACAGGGGAAGTGGGGCAATGAGCAGTTCTTC. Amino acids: CASSTRQGKWGNEQFF.

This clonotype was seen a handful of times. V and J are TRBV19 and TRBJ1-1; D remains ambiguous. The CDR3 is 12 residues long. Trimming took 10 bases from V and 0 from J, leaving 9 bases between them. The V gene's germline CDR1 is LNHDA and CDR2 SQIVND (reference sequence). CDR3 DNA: TGTGCCATATCGAATTTGAACACTGAAGCTTTCTTT. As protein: CAISNLNTEAFF.

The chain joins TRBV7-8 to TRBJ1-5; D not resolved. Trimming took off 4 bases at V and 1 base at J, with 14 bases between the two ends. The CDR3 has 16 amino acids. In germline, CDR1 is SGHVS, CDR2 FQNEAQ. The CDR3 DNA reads TGTGCCAGCAGCTCCCGTGGAGGACCAAGCAATCAGCCCCAGCATTTT. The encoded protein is CASSSRGGPSNQPQHF.